Reported below is one T cell receptor beta chain. What this receptor recognizes is not known. No quality values exist for individual bases; no much larger clone is one base distant. The time point label, as the study defines it: baseline before first vaccination. According to the study, the label for this sample's treatment or condition signals: meningococcal conjugate vaccine given as trial control. Samples from vaccinated people were obtained from the UK trials COV001 and COV002, which included a single-blind randomized controlled phase 2/3 trial of AZD1222 (ChAdOx1 nCoV-19) in healthy adults. For TCRbeta chain sequencing, PBMC samples were collected from trial participants at day 0 and at day 28 after the second dose. This record belongs to a study of T cell responses to AZD1222 COVID-19 vaccine (TCRdb year 2021). Concerning the study at large: TCR sequencing covered 230 to 250 trial participants: roughly 200 given two doses of AZD1222 and approximately 26 given two doses of MenACWY control vaccine. Trial participants were enrolled by age into 18-55, 56-69 and 70-plus year subgroups, with about 150, 28 and 57 TCR-sequenced participants respectively.

The CDR3 regions of human TCRbeta chains were analyzed by immunosequencing. For the original study's pipeline: TCRs in the repertoires were compared against a reference library of SARS-CoV-2-specific TCRs that had been generated with the MIRA antigen-specificity platform. Breadth meant the fraction of unique TCRs that were SARS-CoV-2-associated, whereas depth meant the fraction of total T cells that were SARS-CoV-2-associated. Each spike-specific TCR was assigned to its reactive spike region and to a CD4 or CD8 class using the MIRA data. Log10-transformed breadth and depth values were compared by one-way ANOVA with Sidak's multiple comparisons tests. The table comes from immuneACCESS by way of TCRdb, which keeps in-frame sequences with V and J called. Part of the clones is missing from these tables; in studies checked, under half for an unresolved V gene and the rest for unknown reasons. The V and J calls and the clone size are those of that table, but D and trimming were determined from the DNA. The sample contains approximately 150,000 clones, around 89% of them found a single time. Of the sample, 3% to 4% falls within the top ten clones.

What the authors observed across the whole study: Most participants were white British and females outnumbered males, and the authors suggested that clonal diversity may have been underestimated. Nearly half of unique spike-specific TCRs reportedly recognized epitopes outside regions mutated in the B.1.351 and B.1.1.7 variants. The 56-69-year group was small, and its depth increase did not reach significance, likely because of low power. CD4 TCRs associated with the vaccine covered the entire spike protein, and the dominant responses were in regions 160-218 and 743-854. Only a handful of AZD1222 recipients were SARS-CoV-2 seropositive at baseline, limiting conclusions about previously exposed vaccinees. Spike-specific TCR breadth and depth rose significantly after two AZD1222 doses compared with day 0 and with MenACWY recipients. Because no day 14 peak-response samples were available, the repertoires could be characterized only after the peak T cell response.

The germline V gene (reference sequence) sets CDR1 to LNHDA and CDR2 to SQIVND. The CDR3 runs 14 residues from the cysteine to the phenylalanine. Here the CDR3 DNA is all that survives: 42 bases in frame from base 1. V and J lose 7 bases and 4 bases, and a span of 16 bases separates them. The source is an adult in good health. The sequences come from peripheral blood, collected on day 0 of MenACWY control vaccination. Rearrangement joined TRBV19 to TRBJ1-2, with TRBD1 as a weak D call on 6 bases. This receptor has the CDR3 CASTPVQGIYGYTF. The sequenced DNA: TGTGCCAGTACCCCCGTACAGGGAATCTATGGCTACACCTTC.